This TCR beta chain was captured by sequencing in a study of blood T cell repertoires in COVID-19. Study-level information: The United States, Italy and Spain supplied acute and convalescent COVID-19 samples. In each case, the material was cDNA or gDNA derived from T cells, B-cell-depleted T cells, or PBMCs.

Authors' analysis steps: From reference gene primer amplification, estimates of nucleated cell counts were derived. TCRdb keeps only in-frame clones here, not all; method: immunoSEQ multiplex PCR. That table is the source of V, J and clone size, and D and trimming were worked out from the DNA. The sample carries approximately 220,000 clones, roughly 80% recorded once. Germline loops: CDR1 MDHEN, CDR2 SYDVKM. V lost 5 bases and J 1 base, leaving 14 bases between the germline ends. This CDR3 is 15 amino acids long. Input material: peripheral blood. This receptor was taken from a woman aged 80 or over with acute or convalescent COVID-19. The rearrangement joins TRBV28 to TRBJ1-1; perhaps TRBD1 as D (6 bases). The CDR3 loop is CASSSRGTANTEAFF. The CDR3 DNA is TGTGCCAGCAGTAGCAGGGGAACAGCGAACACTGAAGCTTTCTTT.